Presented here are 18 T cell receptor beta chains from one specimen sequenced in a study of cytomegalovirus exposure and HLA in healthy donors. With 60 Vbeta and 13 Jbeta primers, the PCR was carried out. TCRdb's copy holds only in-frame clones and misses some; the assay was immunoSEQ multiplex PCR. The table includes 100,000 to 120,000 clones, 82% detected once. The specimen was PBMCs. All receptors derive from a woman under 30 in good health and CMV-seronegative.

The J gene is TRBJ2-7, the V gene TRBV11-2, with 8 bases matching TRBD2. CDR3 length equals 14 residues. The V gene end was trimmed by 6 bases and the J gene end by 3 bases; junction bases not matched to a gene: 7. The germline V gene has CDR1 SGHAT and CDR2 FQNNGV. The CDR3 is CASRKPGLDYEQYF. DNA of the CDR3: TGTGCCAGCAGGAAACCGGGACTAGACTACGAGCAGTACTTC.

The CDR3 region has the DNA TGTGCCAGCAGCCCGCAGGGGAACACTGAAGCTTTCTTT. Amino acid sequence: CASSPQGNTEAFF. This chain joins TRBV7-6 and TRBJ1-1, with D tentatively TRBD1 (5 bases). Trimming shortened V by 5 bases and J by 1 base, and 8 bases separated the two germline ends. Germline V gene sequence: CDR1 SGHVS, CDR2 FNYEAQ. The CDR3 has 13 residues.

The genes are TRBV6-1 and TRBJ1-3; D gene unclear. V was trimmed by 4 bases and J by 0 bases, leaving 13 bases between them. CDR1 is MNHNS and CDR2 is SASEGT in the germline V gene. The length of the CDR3 is 16 residues. CDR3 residues: CASSAPSRGSGNTIYF. DNA for the CDR3: TGTGCCAGCAGTGCCCCCTCGCGGGGCTCTGGAAACACCATATATTTT.

The rearrangement joins TRBV27 to TRBJ1-1; D is perhaps TRBD1 (6 bases). Trimming removed 6 bases from V and 12 bases from J, with 26 bases in between. The germline gives CDR1 MNHEY, CDR2 SMNVEV (reference sequence). CDR3 length: 15 amino acids. The CDR3 spells CASSTNSYTSGTPFF. The CDR3, as DNA: TGTGCCAGCAGCACGAATTCATATACCTCCGGGACACCTTTCTTT.

This chain connects TRBV7-2 to TRBJ1-6; 7 bases line up with TRBD1. CDR3 size: 16 residues. J lost 6 bases, V lost 4 bases, and 9 bases had no gene match. Germline assignment: CDR1 SGHTA and CDR2 FQGNSA. CDR3 loop: CASSSDGQAFNSPLHF. The CDR3, as DNA: TGTGCCAGCAGCTCAGACGGACAGGCCTTTAATTCACCCCTCCACTTT.

This clone has just a few counts. The chain is built from TRBV4-3 and TRBJ1-6; weak D call: TRBD1 (5 bases). Per germline, CDR1 LGHNA and CDR2 YSLEER. V dropped 1 base and J dropped 7 bases, with 11 bases sitting between them. CDR3 length: 15 residues. CDR3 loop: CASSQGGAQNSPLHF. The CDR3 nucleotides read TGCGCCAGCAGCCAAGGCGGGGCGCAGAATTCACCCCTCCACTTT.

The V gene is TRBV28, the J gene TRBJ2-5, with 7 bases identical to TRBD1. V lost 10 bases, J lost 2 bases, and 7 bases stayed unmatched. The CDR3 is 13 residues long. Germline values: CDR1 MDHEN, CDR2 SYDVKM. The CDR3 sequence: CATTRGFQETQYF. The CDR3 nucleotides are TGTGCCACTACCAGGGGGTTTCAAGAGACCCAGTACTTC.

V is TRBV7-9 and J is TRBJ1-4, with 7 bases aligning to TRBD1. The CDR3 spans 14 residues. The junction had 2 bases not matched to a gene; V was cut back by 3 bases and J by 4 bases. Germline-derived CDR1 and CDR2 are SEHNR and FQNEAQ (reference sequence). The CDR3 sequence is CASSFRQGNEKLFF. Here the CDR3 DNA reads TGTGCCAGCAGCTTTAGACAGGGTAATGAAAAACTGTTTTTT.

This chain uses TRBV7-2 with TRBJ1-1; possibly TRBD1 for D (6 bases). Germline V gives CDR1 SGHTA, CDR2 FQGNSA. The CDR3 loop spans 15 amino acids. V was pared by 3 bases and J by 4 bases, with 15 bases between. The CDR3 sequence: CASSFVGGGGTEAFF. The CDR3 DNA reads TGTGCCAGCAGCTTCGTTGGGGGAGGGGGCACTGAAGCTTTCTTT.

The chain recombines TRBV29-1 with TRBJ2-7, with 8 positions matching TRBD2. Trimming at V came to 3 bases and at J to 0 bases, leaving 10 bases not matched to a gene. Germline CDR1 and CDR2: SQVTM and ANQGSEA. The CDR3 is 16 amino acids. The CDR3: CSVDPGTSGPSYEQYF. CDR3 nucleotides: TGCAGCGTTGACCCCGGAACTAGCGGACCCTCCTACGAGCAGTACTTC.

The chain is built from TRBV5-1 and TRBJ2-3, with D tentatively TRBD2 (6 bases). CDR3 length: 14 residues. V lost 3 bases, J lost 0 bases, and 8 bases lay in between. Germline V gene data show CDR1 as SGHRS and CDR2 as YFSETQ. The CDR3 bases are TGCGCCAGCAGCTACGGGGGTAGCACAGATACGCAGTATTTT. It yields the protein CASSYGGSTDTQYF.

The chain links TRBV4-2 to TRBJ1-6; TRBD1 aligns across 10 bases. CDR1 is LGHNA and CDR2 is YNFKEQ in the germline V gene. Unmatched junction bases numbered 15, after V lost 0 bases and J lost 4 bases. This CDR3 has 21 residues. For the CDR3, the DNA is TGTGCCAGCAGCCAAGAACACCATGGCATTCCGGGACAGGGGTATAATTCACCCCTCCACTTT. Translation gives CASSQEHHGIPGQGYNSPLHF.

The J gene is TRBJ1-1, the V gene TRBV6-6; unclear D gene. Germline V lookup: CDR1 MNHNY, CDR2 SVGAGI (reference sequence). Trimming shortened V by 2 bases and J by 3 bases, and 7 bases separated the two germline ends. This CDR3 spans 13 amino acids. The CDR3 DNA reads as TGTGCCAGCAGTTACCAGGAGGACACTGAAGCTTTCTTT. Protein sequence: CASSYQEDTEAFF.

The count of this clone is one. The gene calls are TRBV5-1 and TRBJ1-2; D possibly corresponds to TRBD1 (5 bases). Trimming shortened V by 2 bases and J by 4 bases, and 15 bases separated the two germline ends. The CDR3 contains 15 residues. Germline V CDR1 and CDR2: SGHRS, YFSETQ. CDR3 nucleotide sequence: TGCGCCAGCAGCTTTGACCAGGGCCCGTCCTATGGCTACACCTTC. Its protein is CASSFDQGPSYGYTF.

The chain combines TRBV19 with TRBJ1-2; no clear D. CDR1 LNHDA and CDR2 SQIVND come from the germline V gene (reference sequence). CDR3 length: 18 amino acids. The germline V and J ends were trimmed by 3 bases and 0 bases, with 20 bases remaining between them. The DNA for the CDR3 is TGTGCCAGTAGTATTCCGCCGTCTCCCTCAGTGCCTAACTATGGCTACACCTTC. This gives the protein CASSIPPSPSVPNYGYTF.

V and J are TRBV13 and TRBJ1-1; D is unclear. The germline V gene has CDR1 PRHDT and CDR2 FYEKMQ (reference sequence). The CDR3 spans 13 residues. The V end lost 7 bases, the J end lost 5 bases, and 14 bases lay between the germline ends. The CDR3: CASTVRGGTEAFF. In DNA, the CDR3 is TGTGCCAGCACCGTCCGCGGAGGGACTGAAGCTTTCTTT.

The rearrangement links TRBV28 to TRBJ2-1; D perhaps matches TRBD2 (5 bases). CDR1 MDHEN and CDR2 SYDVKM come from the germline V gene. Trimming shortened V by 6 bases and J by 3 bases, and 15 bases separated the two germline ends. The CDR3 spans 15 residues. DNA for the CDR3: TGTGCCAGCAGCCAGGAGGTGTACGTCTACAATGAGCAGTTCTTC. Translation gives CASSQEVYVYNEQFF. The variable domain in full, with the rest retrieved from reference TRBV28 and TRBJ2-1, is DVKVTQSSRYLVKRTGEKVFLECVQDMDHENMFWYRQDPGLGLRLIYFSYDVKMKEKGDIPEGYSVSREKKERFSLILESASTNQTSMYLCASSQEVYVYNEQFFGPGTRLTVL.

The chain uses TRBV5-1 and TRBJ1-1; 9 bases align to TRBD1. The CDR3 consists of 18 residues. V lost 4 bases and J lost 4; bases outside the gene matches: 17. The germline V gene has CDR1 SGHRS and CDR2 YFSETQ. The CDR3 sequence is CASSPRPGQGSEGTEAFF. The CDR3 DNA is TGCGCCAGCAGCCCCCGTCCGGGACAGGGTAGTGAGGGCACTGAAGCTTTCTTT.